The table lists the clone carrying this TCR beta chain with many counts. Its specificity is not known. This entry comes from a study of early T cells in non-severe SARS-CoV-2 infection. Study overall: Chains stayed unpaired after sequencing of bulk RNA from unsorted whole blood. Study results and limitations: VDJdb matches were skewed toward anti-spike CD8 T cell responses.

V shed 5 bases and J 4 bases; nucleotides not matched to a gene: 8. The CDR3 has 15 amino acids. In germline, CDR1 is MNHEY, CDR2 SVGAGI. Separate cDNA molecules each had unique molecular identifiers attached to them. From the 5' RACE reads, TCRdb called clonotypes with MiXCR, one entry per CDR3 protein. The sample contains roughly 51,000 distinct CDR3 sequences, about 8% of which appear only once. The sequenced sample was whole blood, obtained at baseline. The J gene is TRBJ1-2, the V gene TRBV6-5, with 9 bases identical to TRBD1. This TCR derives from an adult who was a healthcare worker with PCR-confirmed SARS-CoV-2 infection or an uninfected control (not recorded which). The CDR3 region is CASSLTVDRGYGYTF. For the CDR3, the DNA is TGTGCCAGCAGTCTTACGGTGGACAGGGGCTATGGCTACACCTTC.